Each of the 16 T cell receptor beta chains below was sequenced from the same sample in a study of T-cell memory formation after mild COVID-19. MiXCR, run by TCRdb on the 5' RACE reads, gives a single entry per CDR3 protein. The sample gives about 620,000 distinct CDR3 sequences, 15% to 20% of which show up once; 12% is in the top ten. What was sequenced was PBMCs or a T cell subset sorted from them (not recorded which). Every receptor here comes from an adult woman who had mild COVID-19 (a few samples of this study predate the infection). Cell type and time point are not known.

This clonotype was counted ten times or more. The rearrangement links TRBV3-1 to TRBJ2-7, with unresolved D. The germline V gene has CDR1 LGHDT and CDR2 YNNKEL (reference sequence). Trimming removed 1 base at V and 1 base at J, with 2 bases between. The CDR3 spans 12 residues. The CDR3 loop is CASSQASYEQYF. The CDR3 DNA reads as TGTGCCAGCAGCCAAGCTTCCTACGAGCAGTACTTC.

This clonotype was detected only a few times. This chain joins TRBV27 and TRBJ2-1; tentative D call: TRBD2 (6 bases). CDR3 length: 12 amino acids. Germline V gives CDR1 MNHEY, CDR2 SMNVEV (reference sequence). With 6 bases removed from V and 9 bases from J, the gap between germline ends came to 12 bases. CDR3 coding DNA: TGTGCCAGCAGCCTTGGGACTTCTGAGCAGTTCTTC. Its protein is CASSLGTSEQFF.

This clonotype showed up just a few times. The chain links TRBV30 to TRBJ1-1, with TRBD1 as a possible D gene (6 bases). V was trimmed by 6 bases and J by 2 bases, leaving 16 bases between them. This CDR3 contains 14 residues. From germline, CDR1 is GTSNPN and CDR2 SVGIG (reference sequence). In DNA, the CDR3 is TGTGCCTGCCACGGGGGGCACCTAAACACTGAAGCTTTCTTT. Protein sequence: CACHGGHLNTEAFF.

This clonotype has a handful of counts. The CDR3 sequence: CASSVEGRGSLYEQYF. The CDR3 bases are TGTGCCAGCAGCGTAGAGGGCAGGGGGTCCCTTTACGAGCAGTACTTC. The chain carries TRBV9 and TRBJ2-7, with 7 positions matching TRBD1. Trimming cost V 0 bases and J 4 bases; bases outside gene matches: 10. The CDR3 length is 16 residues. CDR1 is SGDLS, CDR2 YYNGEE, per germline.

The chain uses TRBV20-1 and TRBJ1-5, with TRBD1 identical over 9 bases. Germline lookup yields CDR1 DFQATT and CDR2 SNEGSKA (reference sequence). V lost 5 bases, J lost 6 bases, and 8 bases stayed unmatched. The CDR3 runs to 14 residues. The CDR3 region is CSAEVQGAGQPQHF. Written as DNA, the CDR3 is TGCAGTGCTGAAGTACAGGGGGCTGGTCAGCCCCAGCATTTT.

This clonotype was seen ten or more times. DNA for the CDR3: TGCAGTGCTAGCCGGGGGACGTCCTCTGGGGCCAACGTCCTGACTTTC. Translated: CSASRGTSSGANVLTF. V is TRBV20-1 and J is TRBJ2-6; a weak D match, TRBD2 (6 bases). The CDR3 runs 16 residues. The germline gives CDR1 DFQATT, CDR2 SNEGSKA (reference sequence). V was cut by 3 bases and J by 0 bases, with 12 bases left in between.

The genes are TRBV5-1 and TRBJ1-5; 10 positions agree with TRBD1. V lost 5 bases, J lost 0 bases, and 14 bases stayed unmatched. CDR3 length: 19 amino acids. The germline V gene has CDR1 SGHRS and CDR2 YFSETQ. CDR3 residues: CASSPTSGTGAHSNQPQHF. Here the CDR3 DNA reads TGCGCCAGCAGTCCGACGAGTGGGACAGGGGCCCATAGCAATCAGCCCCAGCATTTT.

The chain recombines TRBV9 with TRBJ2-1; 7 bases are a match to TRBD2. Germline lookup yields CDR1 SGDLS and CDR2 YYNGEE. This CDR3 contains 16 residues. V shed 3 bases, J shed 7 bases, and the junction held 13 bases outside the gene matches. The CDR3 spells CASSAVTAGLLNEQFF. CDR3 nucleotides: TGTGCCAGCAGCGCCGTGACAGCGGGGCTTCTAAATGAGCAGTTCTTC.

In DNA, the CDR3 is TGTGCCAGCAGTGAGCTAGCTGTGCAGTACTTC. Residues: CASSELAVQYF. The chain couples TRBV2 to TRBJ2-7, with a possible D match to TRBD2 (5 bases). The CDR3 is made up of 11 amino acids. Germline-derived CDR1 and CDR2 are SNHLY and FYNNEI. Trimming removed 3 bases at V and 9 bases at J, with 9 bases between. The variable domain in full, with the rest retrieved from reference TRBV2 and TRBJ2-7, is EPEVTQTPSHQVTQMGQEVILRCVPISNHLYFYWYRQILGQKVEFLVSFYNNEISEKSEIFDDQFSVERPDGSNFTLKIRSTKLEDSAMYFCASSELAVQYFGPGTRLTVT.

The rearrangement uses TRBV4-3 and TRBJ2-3, with D tentatively TRBD2 (6 bases). With 1 base removed from V and 12 bases from J, the gap between germline ends came to 17 bases. This CDR3 region has 14 residues. Germline CDR1 and CDR2: LGHNA and YSLEER. CDR3 DNA: TGCGCCAGCAGCCAAGCCGGAGGGCCAACGTCACAGTATTTT. It yields the protein CASSQAGGPTSQYF.

V usage is TRBV12-3 or TRBV12-4 and J usage is TRBJ2-1; no reliable D call. This CDR3 spans 14 amino acids. V lost 8 bases and J 7 bases, leaving 18 bases between the germline ends. The CDR3 region has the DNA TGTGCCAGCTCCCCCGTTGGGGTGAGGAATGAGCAGTTCTTC. Its translation: CASSPVGVRNEQFF.

DNA for the CDR3: TGTGCCAGCAGCCAAGATCGGGGGAAGGAGCTGTTTTTT. Protein sequence: CASSQDRGKELFF. The chain has TRBV4-2 and TRBJ2-2, with D tentatively TRBD2 (6 bases). V was pared by 0 bases and J by 10 bases, with 9 bases between. Germline V CDR1 and CDR2: LGHNA, YNFKEQ. The CDR3 has 13 amino acids.

This chain links TRBV11-3 with TRBJ2-1; TRBD1 might be the D (6 bases). Trimming took 6 bases from V and 0 from J, leaving 15 bases between them. Germline values: CDR1 SGHNT, CDR2 YENEEA. The CDR3 contains 16 residues. The CDR3 sequence is CASSYTGTNSYNEQFF. The CDR3 DNA follows: TGTGCCAGCAGTTACACCGGGACAAACTCCTACAATGAGCAGTTCTTC.

Only a few counts were recorded for this clonotype. V and J are TRBV5-5 and TRBJ2-1; unclear D gene. Germline values: CDR1 SGHKS, CDR2 YYEKEE (reference sequence). Trimming stripped 0 bases from V and 3 bases from J, with 10 bases between. This CDR3 has 15 residues. The CDR3 DNA is TGTGCCAGCAGCTTGGACAACACACTCTACAATGAGCAGTTCTTC. Translating it yields CASSLDNTLYNEQFF. The variable domain in full, completed from reference TRBV5-5 and TRBJ2-1, reads DAGVTQSPTHLIKTRGQQVTLRCSPISGHKSVSWYQQVLGQGPQFIFQYYEKEERGRGNFPDRFSARQFPNYSSELNVNALLLGDSALYLCASSLDNTLYNEQFFGPGTRLTVL.

This chain uses TRBV4-1 with TRBJ1-2; D perhaps matches TRBD1 (6 bases). The CDR3 totals 17 residues. Trimming cost V 5 bases and J 5 bases, with 24 bases left between them. The germline CDR1 and CDR2 sequences are MGHRA and YSYEKL. The CDR3 nucleotides are TGCGCCAGCAGCGAAAGTACGTCCCAGGGGAGGGGGTATGGCTACACCTTC. This translates into CASSESTSQGRGYGYTF.

This clonotype was seen a few times. A junction boundary mismatches the germline segment, possibly from a read error. The rearrangement joins TRBV5-1 to TRBJ2-1; 7 positions match TRBD2. Germline loops: CDR1 SGHRS, CDR2 YFSETQ. The CDR3 runs 15 residues. Here the CDR3 reads CASRLGLAEMNEQFF. DNA for the CDR3: TGCGCCAGCAGATTGGGCCTAGCGGAGATGAATGAGCAGTTCTTC.